These T cell receptor beta chains were read from a single sample in a study of blood T cell repertoires in COVID-19. Here immunoSEQ multiplex PCR was the method, and the copy in TCRdb shows in-frame clones only, minus some. The table shows 250,000 to 350,000 clones, with approximately 84% occurring only once. Material for sequencing was peripheral blood. The receptors were gathered from a human donor with COVID-19, enrolled during active disease. The donor label of this sample is uncertain. CDR3s include the opening cysteine and the closing phenylalanine or tryptophan. Fields, in order: V gene, D gene, clone size, J gene, CDR3 DNA, CDR3 protein. D genes are given only for firm matches. Expanded clones get a size class; other rows say once, few or many, or leave the size out.

TRBV6-5	TRBD2	-	TRBJ2-7	TGTGCCAGCAACCTAAGCGGGGACCTTTCCTACGAGCAGTACTTC	CASNLSGDLSYEQYF
TRBV10-2	-	-	TRBJ2-3	TGCGCCAGCAAGGCGGGGTCTAGCACAGATACGCAGTATTTT	CASKAGSSTDTQYF
TRBV11-2	-	-	TRBJ1-5	TGTGCCAGCAGCTTATGGGCAGGGGAGGGTCAGCCCCAGCATTTT	CASSLWAGEGQPQHF
TRBV2	-	-	TRBJ2-3	TGTGCCAGCCAGTGGGGGAGGTACACAGATACGCAGTATTTT	CASQWGRYTDTQYF
TRBV30	-	-	TRBJ2-7	TGTGCCTGGCGCCCCGGGACTCACCGCTACGAGCAGTACTTC	CAWRPGTHRYEQYF
TRBV19	-	-	TRBJ1-5	TGTGCCAGTAGTATTTCACTCGTCACAGGGCCGAAGAGCAATCAGCCCCAGCATTTT	CASSISLVTGPKSNQPQHF
TRBV29-1	-	-	TRBJ1-2	TGCAGCGTTGCCCTGCCAACAGGGCTCGGCTACACCTTC	CSVALPTGLGYTF
TRBV5-6	-	few	TRBJ2-4	TGTGCCAGCAGCTTGCAGGGAAACATTCAGTACTTC	CASSLQGNIQYF
TRBV28	-	-	TRBJ1-1	TGTGCCAGCAGTTTACGGGGGGCACGGACTGAAGCTTTCTTT	CASSLRGARTEAFF
TRBV11-2	TRBD2	-	TRBJ2-5	TGTGCCAGCAGCTTAGATTGGGGGGGCCAGTACTTC	CASSLDWGGQYF
TRBV11-2	TRBD2	once	TRBJ2-2	TGTGCCAGCAGGATAGGACTAGCGGGACCTCCCGGGGAGCTGTTTTTT	CASRIGLAGPPGELFF
TRBV27	-	-	TRBJ1-1	TGTGCCAGCAGGCGAGGGTCCCCACTGAACACTGAAGCTTTCTTT	CASRRGSPLNTEAFF
TRBV5-4	-	-	TRBJ1-6	TGTGCCAGCAGCTCTCAATCGGGCCAGGGGTCACCCCTCCACTTT	CASSSQSGQGSPLHF
TRBV5-1	-	-	TRBJ2-2	TGCGCCAGCAGCTTCGGTTACGAAGTCGGGGAGCTGTTTTTT	CASSFGYEVGELFF